Described below is a single TCR beta chain sequence and its context. The data were taken from a study of shared clonotypes between healthy human individuals. Trimming took 1 base from V and 6 from J, leaving 13 bases between them. In germline, CDR1 is SGHDT, CDR2 YYEEEE. The CDR3 length is 15 residues. Clones were read by immunoSEQ multiplex PCR, and TCRdb kept only the in-frame ones, dropping some. The sample lists millions of clones, 85% to 95% occurring once. Material: naive CD4+ T cells from PBMCs. The subset was: CD45RA+ positively selected. The receptor comes from a man aged 18 to 29 in good health. Some clones in this sample may be carry-over from other donors' samples. The chain joins TRBV5-6 to TRBJ2-2; no clear D. This chain's CDR3 is CASSLWPPRAGELFF. The CDR3 nucleotides are TGTGCCAGCAGCTTGTGGCCCCCAAGGGCCGGGGAGCTGTTTTTT. The full variable domain, in which reference TRBV5-6 and TRBJ2-2 provide the parts outside the CDR3, is DAGVTQSPTHLIKTRGQQVTLRCSPKSGHDTVSWYQQALGQGPQFIFQYYEEEERQRGNFPDRFSGHQFPNYSSELNVNALLLGDSALYLCASSLWPPRAGELFFGEGSRLTVL.